The present entry profiles one TCR beta chain with its context. The assay was immunoSEQ multiplex PCR, and TCRdb's table has in-frame clones only and misses some. Of approximately 76,000 clones in the sample, approximately 93% were seen once. This specimen belongs to a study of OX40 agonist ivuxolimab in advanced cancers. The clonotype was recovered from an adult with an advanced solid tumor such as melanoma, head and neck, liver or kidney cancer. The sample consisted of CD4+ or CD8+ T cells sorted from blood, taken in a trial of the OX40 agonist ivuxolimab.

The chain's CDR3 is CASSLAPGGGNTIYF. The DNA for the CDR3 is TGCGCCAGCAGCTTGGCCCCCGGAGGTGGAAACACCATATATTTT. This rearrangement joins TRBV5-1 to TRBJ1-3; D remains unclear. The CDR3 is 15 residues long. Trimming stripped 0 bases from V and 3 bases from J, with 10 bases between. Germline CDR1 reads SGHRS; CDR2 reads YFSETQ.